These T cell receptor beta chains were read from a single sample in a study of blood T cell repertoires in COVID-19. Libraries were prepared by immunoSEQ multiplex PCR; TCRdb keeps only in-frame clonotypes and omits some of them. The data hold approximately 110,000 clones, with roughly 83% observed a single time. The sequencing sample was made of peripheral blood. The receptors were sampled from a human donor in a cohort sampled during active COVID-19. CDR3s include the opening cysteine and the closing phenylalanine or tryptophan. Fields, in order: D gene, J gene, V gene, CDR3 length, clone size, CDR3 protein, CDR3 DNA. The D gene is left open where the match is weak. Part of the rows lack a size; the others show once, few, many or a class for expanded clones.

d_call: NA
j_call: TRBJ1-3
v_call: TRBV10-1
cdr3_length: 15
clone_size: NA
cdr3_aa: CASSESGGAGNTIYF
cdr3_nt: TGCGCCAGCAGTGAGTCCGGGGGAGCCGGAAACACCATATATTTT

d_call: TRBD1
j_call: TRBJ2-7
v_call: TRBV6-2/TRBV6-3
cdr3_length: 17
clone_size: NA
cdr3_aa: CASSRRDRARSAYEQYF
cdr3_nt: TGTGCCAGCAGCCGAAGAGACAGGGCCCGGAGCGCCTACGAGCAGTACTTC

d_call: NA
j_call: TRBJ2-3
v_call: TRBV6-1
cdr3_length: 15
clone_size: NA
cdr3_aa: CASSERLANDYTQYF
cdr3_nt: TGTGCCAGCAGTGAGCGGCTAGCGAACGATTATACGCAGTATTTT

d_call: TRBD2
j_call: TRBJ2-5
v_call: TRBV28
cdr3_length: 14
clone_size: NA
cdr3_aa: CASRGQGRVKTQYF
cdr3_nt: TGTGCCAGCAGGGGTCAAGGGAGGGTGAAGACCCAGTACTTC

d_call: NA
j_call: TRBJ2-3
v_call: TRBV5-1
cdr3_length: 13
clone_size: NA
cdr3_aa: CASSPGAADTQYF
cdr3_nt: TGCGCCAGCAGCCCGGGAGCTGCAGATACGCAGTATTTT

d_call: TRBD2
j_call: TRBJ2-7
v_call: TRBV29-1
cdr3_length: 16
clone_size: NA
cdr3_aa: CSVARLAGGPSYEQYF
cdr3_nt: TGCAGCGTTGCCAGGCTAGCGGGAGGGCCTAGCTACGAGCAGTACTTC

d_call: TRBD1
j_call: TRBJ1-6
v_call: TRBV5-1
cdr3_length: 15
clone_size: NA
cdr3_aa: CASTSGQATDSPLHF
cdr3_nt: TGCGCCAGCACCTCCGGACAGGCTACTGATTCACCCCTCCACTTT

d_call: TRBD1
j_call: TRBJ2-2
v_call: TRBV19
cdr3_length: 14
clone_size: NA
cdr3_aa: CASSIQGQGGELFF
cdr3_nt: TGTGCCAGTAGTATCCAAGGACAGGGCGGGGAGCTGTTTTTT

d_call: TRBD2
j_call: TRBJ2-1
v_call: TRBV5-1
cdr3_length: 15
clone_size: NA
cdr3_aa: CASKPGLAGLNEQFF
cdr3_nt: TGCGCCAGCAAACCGGGGCTAGCGGGCCTCAATGAGCAGTTCTTC

d_call: NA
j_call: TRBJ2-4
v_call: TRBV4-2
cdr3_length: 17
clone_size: NA
cdr3_aa: CASSQDLGGTLKNIQYF
cdr3_nt: TGTGCCAGCAGCCAAGATCTAGGAGGAACTTTGAAAAACATTCAGTACTTC

d_call: TRBD2
j_call: TRBJ2-5
v_call: TRBV28
cdr3_length: 12
clone_size: NA
cdr3_aa: CASSVAGGTQYF
cdr3_nt: TGTGCCAGCAGCGTAGCGGGGGGGACCCAGTACTTC

d_call: TRBD2
j_call: TRBJ2-2
v_call: TRBV9
cdr3_length: 16
clone_size: NA
cdr3_aa: CASTLAGGGNTGELFF
cdr3_nt: TGTGCCAGCACGCTAGCGGGCGGAGGGAACACCGGGGAGCTGTTTTTT

d_call: NA
j_call: TRBJ1-3
v_call: TRBV11-3
cdr3_length: 18
clone_size: NA
cdr3_aa: CASSDFRIYRAAGNTIYF
cdr3_nt: TGTGCCAGCAGCGACTTCCGAATTTACAGAGCGGCCGGAAACACCATATATTTT

d_call: NA
j_call: TRBJ2-1
v_call: TRBV4-1
cdr3_length: 17
clone_size: NA
cdr3_aa: CASSQHAGVSSYNEQFF
cdr3_nt: TGCGCCAGCAGCCAACATGCCGGAGTTAGCTCCTACAATGAGCAGTTCTTC

d_call: TRBD1
j_call: TRBJ2-5
v_call: TRBV20-1
cdr3_length: 14
clone_size: NA
cdr3_aa: CSASTGAIKETQYF
cdr3_nt: TGCAGTGCTAGTACAGGGGCGATAAAGGAGACCCAGTACTTC

d_call: NA
j_call: TRBJ2-7
v_call: TRBV6-2/TRBV6-3
cdr3_length: 15
clone_size: once
cdr3_aa: CASSSATGSSYEQYF
cdr3_nt: TGTGCCAGCAGTTCTGCGACCGGGAGCTCCTACGAGCAGTACTTC

d_call: NA
j_call: TRBJ2-3
v_call: TRBV5-4
cdr3_length: 14
clone_size: NA
cdr3_aa: CASSLEAVDYTQYF
cdr3_nt: TGTGCCAGCAGCTTGGAAGCGGTAGATTATACGCAGTATTTT

d_call: TRBD2
j_call: TRBJ2-7
v_call: TRBV3-1/TRBV3-2
cdr3_length: 17
clone_size: once
cdr3_aa: CASSQGGGLRLSYEQYF
cdr3_nt: TGTGCCAGCAGCCAAGGGGGGGGTCTTCGACTAAGCTACGAGCAGTACTTC

d_call: NA
j_call: TRBJ1-2
v_call: TRBV30
cdr3_length: 12
clone_size: NA
cdr3_aa: CAWSPGLSGYTF
cdr3_nt: TGTGCCTGGAGCCCGGGACTCTCTGGCTACACCTTC

d_call: NA
j_call: TRBJ2-3
v_call: TRBV23-1
cdr3_length: 20
clone_size: NA
cdr3_aa: CASSQNLGQQGTDFRDTQYF
cdr3_nt: TGCGCCAGCAGTCAAAACCTCGGACAGCAAGGGACCGACTTCCGAGATACGCAGTATTTT

d_call: NA
j_call: TRBJ2-5
v_call: TRBV21-1
cdr3_length: 14
clone_size: NA
cdr3_aa: CASSKGQRQETQYF
cdr3_nt: TGTGCCAGCAGCAAAGGACAGAGGCAAGAGACCCAGTACTTC

d_call: NA
j_call: TRBJ2-7
v_call: TRBV4-1
cdr3_length: 15
clone_size: NA
cdr3_aa: CASSQEPSVIYEQYF
cdr3_nt: TGCGCCAGCAGCCAAGAACCTTCGGTTATCTACGAGCAGTACTTC

d_call: TRBD1
j_call: TRBJ2-1
v_call: TRBV3-1/TRBV3-2
cdr3_length: 16
clone_size: NA
cdr3_aa: CASSPSGTGKGGEQFF
cdr3_nt: TGTGCCAGCAGCCCGTCCGGGACAGGGAAGGGAGGTGAGCAGTTCTTC

d_call: NA
j_call: TRBJ2-3
v_call: TRBV2
cdr3_length: 14
clone_size: NA
cdr3_aa: CASSFSRGTDTQYF
cdr3_nt: TGTGCCAGCAGTTTCTCCCGGGGGACAGATACGCAGTATTTT

d_call: TRBD1
j_call: TRBJ1-5
v_call: TRBV4-1
cdr3_length: 15
clone_size: NA
cdr3_aa: CASSQPGQINQPQHF
cdr3_nt: TGCGCCAGCAGCCAACCGGGACAGATCAATCAGCCCCAGCATTTT

d_call: TRBD2
j_call: TRBJ2-3
v_call: TRBV2
cdr3_length: 16
clone_size: NA
cdr3_aa: CASSDSRLAGADTQYF
cdr3_nt: TGTGCCAGCAGTGATTCGCGGCTAGCGGGAGCAGATACGCAGTATTTT

d_call: NA
j_call: TRBJ2-1
v_call: TRBV7-9
cdr3_length: 14
clone_size: NA
cdr3_aa: CASGTILRDNEQFF
cdr3_nt: TGTGCCAGCGGGACAATACTAAGGGACAATGAGCAGTTCTTC

d_call: TRBD1
j_call: TRBJ1-3
v_call: TRBV30
cdr3_length: 13
clone_size: NA
cdr3_aa: CAWDRGLGNTIYF
cdr3_nt: TGTGCCTGGGACAGGGGGCTAGGAAACACCATATATTTT

d_call: TRBD2
j_call: TRBJ2-3
v_call: TRBV9
cdr3_length: 16
clone_size: NA
cdr3_aa: CASSGTSGGTTDTQYF
cdr3_nt: TGTGCCAGCAGCGGGACTAGCGGAGGGACCACAGATACGCAGTATTTT